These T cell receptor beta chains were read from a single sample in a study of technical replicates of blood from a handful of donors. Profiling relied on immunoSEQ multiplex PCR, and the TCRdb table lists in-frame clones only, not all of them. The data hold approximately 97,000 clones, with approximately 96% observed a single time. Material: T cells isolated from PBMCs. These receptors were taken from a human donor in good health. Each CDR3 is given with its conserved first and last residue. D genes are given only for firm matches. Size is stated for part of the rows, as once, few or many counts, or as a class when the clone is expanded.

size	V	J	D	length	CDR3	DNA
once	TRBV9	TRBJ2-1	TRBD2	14	CASSLSGRTDEQFF	TGTGCCAGCAGCCTTAGCGGGAGAACGGATGAGCAGTTCTTC
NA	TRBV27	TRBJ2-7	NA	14	CASSLIGDTNEQYF	TGTGCCAGCAGTTTGATAGGGGATACGAACGAGCAGTACTTC
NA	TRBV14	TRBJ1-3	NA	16	CASSRQSLSSGNTIYF	TGTGCCAGCTCTAGGCAGAGCCTGTCCTCTGGAAACACCATATATTTT
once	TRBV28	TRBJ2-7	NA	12	CASTGSSYEQYF	TGTGCCAGCACCGGTAGCTCCTACGAGCAGTACTTC
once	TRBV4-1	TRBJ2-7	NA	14	CASSQLTHSYEQYF	TGCGCCAGCAGCCAACTGACTCACTCCTACGAGCAGTACTTC
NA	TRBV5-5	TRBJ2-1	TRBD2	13	CASHGGASNEQFF	TGTGCCAGCCACGGGGGGGCCAGCAATGAGCAGTTCTTC
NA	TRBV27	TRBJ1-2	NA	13	CASSARGRGGYTF	TGTGCCAGCAGTGCCAGGGGTCGCGGGGGCTACACCTTC
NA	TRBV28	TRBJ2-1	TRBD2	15	CASDSTSGSNNEQFF	TGTGCCAGCGATTCAACTAGCGGGAGTAACAATGAGCAGTTCTTC
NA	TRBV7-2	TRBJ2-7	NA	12	CASSRVLYEQYF	TGTGCCAGCAGCCGGGTCCTCTACGAGCAGTACTTC
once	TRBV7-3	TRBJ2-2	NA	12	CASSPRAGELFF	TGTGCCAGCAGCCCCAGGGCCGGGGAGCTGTTTTTT
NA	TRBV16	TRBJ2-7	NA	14	CASTRDSATYEQYF	TGTGCCAGCACGCGGGACTCAGCCACCTACGAGCAGTACTTC
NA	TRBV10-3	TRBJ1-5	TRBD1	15	CAISELTGGEVAQHF	TGTGCCATCAGTGAGTTGACAGGGGGCGAGGTAGCCCAGCATTTT
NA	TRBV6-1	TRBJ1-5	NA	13	CASSNRDGQPQHF	TGTGCCAGCAGTAACAGGGACGGTCAGCCCCAGCATTTT
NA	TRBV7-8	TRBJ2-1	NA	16	CASSRLGTEVYNEQFF	TGTGCCAGCAGCCGACTCGGGACTGAGGTCTACAATGAGCAGTTCTTC
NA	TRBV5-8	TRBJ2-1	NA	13	CASSVQGGREQFF	TGTGCCAGCAGCGTGCAGGGAGGTCGTGAGCAGTTCTTC
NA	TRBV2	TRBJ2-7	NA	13	CASKVGVSYEQYF	TGTGCCAGCAAGGTGGGAGTCTCCTACGAGCAGTACTTC
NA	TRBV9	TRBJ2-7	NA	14	CASSPRQAFYEQYF	TGTGCCAGCAGCCCCCGACAGGCCTTTTACGAGCAGTACTTC
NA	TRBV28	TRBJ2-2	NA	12	CASSLYTGELFF	TGTGCCAGCAGTTTATATACTGGGGAGCTGTTTTTT
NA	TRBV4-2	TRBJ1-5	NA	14	CASSQDVGNQPQHF	TGTGCCAGCAGCCAAGACGTCGGCAATCAGCCCCAGCATTTT
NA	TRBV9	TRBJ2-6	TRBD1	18	CASSVTGTGAWGANVLTF	TGTGCCAGCAGCGTGACCGGGACAGGGGCTTGGGGGGCCAACGTCCTGACTTTC
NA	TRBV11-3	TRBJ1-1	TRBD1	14	CASSLGSGTAEAFF	TGTGCCAGCAGCTTAGGGTCGGGGACAGCTGAAGCTTTCTTT
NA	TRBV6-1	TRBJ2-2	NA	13	CASSEIYGGELFF	TGTGCCAGCAGTGAAATATACGGCGGGGAGCTGTTTTTT
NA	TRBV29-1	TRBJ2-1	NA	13	CSVGDGGYNEQFF	TGCAGCGTTGGGGACGGGGGCTACAATGAGCAGTTCTTC
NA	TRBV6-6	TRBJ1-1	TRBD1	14	CASSERQGFSEAFF	TGTGCCAGCAGTGAGCGACAGGGTTTTTCCGAAGCTTTCTTT
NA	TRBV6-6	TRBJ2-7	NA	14	CASSYSGYTYEQYF	TGTGCCAGCAGTTACTCCGGTTATACCTACGAGCAGTACTTC
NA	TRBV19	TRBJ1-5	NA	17	CASSIGVDRASGQPQHF	TGTGCCAGTAGTATAGGGGTGGACAGAGCGAGTGGTCAGCCCCAGCATTTT
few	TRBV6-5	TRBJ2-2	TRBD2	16	CASSWGLAGGTGELFF	TGTGCCAGCAGTTGGGGATTAGCGGGAGGAACCGGGGAGCTGTTTTTT
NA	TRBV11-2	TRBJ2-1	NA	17	CASSLDRWSSSYNEQFF	TGTGCCAGCAGCTTAGATCGTTGGAGTAGCTCCTACAATGAGCAGTTCTTC